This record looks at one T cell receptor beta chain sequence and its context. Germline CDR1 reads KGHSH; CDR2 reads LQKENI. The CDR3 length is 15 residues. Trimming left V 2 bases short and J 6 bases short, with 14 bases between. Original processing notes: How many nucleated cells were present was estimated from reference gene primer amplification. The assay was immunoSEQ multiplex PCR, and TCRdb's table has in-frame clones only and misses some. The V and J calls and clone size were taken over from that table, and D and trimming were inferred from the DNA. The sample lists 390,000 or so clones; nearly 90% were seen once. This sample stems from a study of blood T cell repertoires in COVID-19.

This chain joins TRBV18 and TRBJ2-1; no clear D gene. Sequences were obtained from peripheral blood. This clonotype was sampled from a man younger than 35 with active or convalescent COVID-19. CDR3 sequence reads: CASSPRQQYFNEQFF. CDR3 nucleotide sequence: TGTGCCAGCTCACCAAGGCAACAGTATTTCAATGAGCAGTTCTTC.